A selection of T cell receptor beta chains follows, all from one sample in a study of identical twins. Using its own MiXCR run on the 5' RACE reads, TCRdb lists one record per CDR3 protein. The sample yields approximately 230,000 distinct CDR3 sequences, 11% to 15% seen once. The sequenced sample consisted of memory (CD45RO+) T cells sorted from blood. All receptors come from a woman between 18 and 30 years old in good health. CDR3s include the opening cysteine and the closing phenylalanine or tryptophan. D genes are given only for firm matches. Rows give clone size only sometimes, using once, few, many, or a class for an expanded clone.

CDR3 DNA: TGTGCCAGCAGTGAATGGGGGTCCCTGGGGGAGCAGTTCTTC; CDR3 protein: CASSEWGSLGEQFF; clone size: -; D gene: -; V gene: TRBV25-1; J gene: TRBJ2-1
CDR3 DNA: TGTGCCAGCAGTTACGACGCTAACACTGAAGCTTTCTTT; CDR3 protein: CASSYDANTEAFF; clone size: -; D gene: -; V gene: TRBV6-5; J gene: TRBJ1-1
CDR3 DNA: TGTGCCAGCAGTGAGGGGAGAGAGACCCAGTACTTC; CDR3 protein: CASSEGRETQYF; clone size: few; D gene: -; V gene: TRBV6-5; J gene: TRBJ2-5
CDR3 DNA: TGCAGTGCTAGAGACGGACTCAAAGAGACCCAGTACTTC; CDR3 protein: CSARDGLKETQYF; clone size: -; D gene: -; V gene: TRBV20-1; J gene: TRBJ2-5
CDR3 DNA: TGTGCCAGCAGCCAATGGGCGGGGGGCTACACAGATACGCAGTATTTT; CDR3 protein: CASSQWAGGYTDTQYF; clone size: -; D gene: TRBD2; V gene: TRBV3-1; J gene: TRBJ2-3
CDR3 DNA: TGTGCCAGCAGCTTAGAGGACAGGTCTCGCTACGAGCAGTACTTC; CDR3 protein: CASSLEDRSRYEQYF; clone size: -; D gene: TRBD1; V gene: TRBV7-2; J gene: TRBJ2-7
CDR3 DNA: TGTGCCAGCAGTGAAGAAGGCTACGAGCAGTACTTC; CDR3 protein: CASSEEGYEQYF; clone size: few; D gene: -; V gene: TRBV2; J gene: TRBJ2-7
CDR3 DNA: TGTGCCATCAGTGAGTCGAGGGGGGTAGGGAGAAACACTGAAGCTTTCTTT; CDR3 protein: CAISESRGVGRNTEAFF; clone size: few; D gene: -; V gene: TRBV10-3; J gene: TRBJ1-1
CDR3 DNA: TGCAGTGCGGGGACAGGGGGATACATTCAGTACTTC; CDR3 protein: CSAGTGGYIQYF; clone size: -; D gene: TRBD1; V gene: TRBV20-1; J gene: TRBJ2-4
CDR3 DNA: TGTGCCAGCTCACCACCGGGACGGAAAAATTCACCCCTCCACTTT; CDR3 protein: CASSPPGRKNSPLHF; clone size: -; D gene: -; V gene: TRBV18; J gene: TRBJ1-6
CDR3 DNA: TGTGCCACCAGCAGGTCCCGGACATTCAACACCGGGGAGCTGTTTTTT; CDR3 protein: CATSRSRTFNTGELFF; clone size: -; D gene: -; V gene: TRBV15; J gene: TRBJ2-2
CDR3 DNA: TGCGCCAGCGGAATACGATCAGCGGGCACTGAAGCTTTCTTT; CDR3 protein: CASGIRSAGTEAFF; clone size: -; D gene: -; V gene: TRBV10-1; J gene: TRBJ1-1
CDR3 DNA: TGTGCCAGCAGCACCTCTGCAGGAGACCCTTCCTACGAGCAGTACTTC; CDR3 protein: CASSTSAGDPSYEQYF; clone size: -; D gene: -; V gene: TRBV7-2; J gene: TRBJ2-7
CDR3 DNA: TGTGCCAGCACCCACCCTGGGGGGAATGAGCAGTTCTTC; CDR3 protein: CASTHPGGNEQFF; clone size: -; D gene: -; V gene: TRBV6-6; J gene: TRBJ2-1
CDR3 DNA: TGCAGTGCTAGTGGGGGCCAGTCACCCCTCCACTTT; CDR3 protein: CSASGGQSPLHF; clone size: -; D gene: -; V gene: TRBV20-1; J gene: TRBJ1-6
CDR3 DNA: TGTGCCAGCAGTTTACGGCCGGGAACGAACACCGGGGAGCTGTTTTTT; CDR3 protein: CASSLRPGTNTGELFF; clone size: few; D gene: -; V gene: TRBV12-3/TRBV12-4; J gene: TRBJ2-2
CDR3 DNA: TGCAGTGCCCAGAGGAATACGGGGCCCCAGCATTTT; CDR3 protein: CSAQRNTGPQHF; clone size: -; D gene: -; V gene: TRBV20-1; J gene: TRBJ1-5
CDR3 DNA: TGTGCCAGCAGCGTAGACAGCCGCTCCTACGAGCAGTACTTC; CDR3 protein: CASSVDSRSYEQYF; clone size: few; D gene: -; V gene: TRBV9; J gene: TRBJ2-7
CDR3 DNA: TGCGCCAGCAGGGTAGCGAGGGGGCAAGATACGCAGTATTTT; CDR3 protein: CASRVARGQDTQYF; clone size: many; D gene: TRBD1; V gene: TRBV5-1; J gene: TRBJ2-3
CDR3 DNA: TGTGCCAGCACCGACGGGGGGACAGTACGTTCGGAGACCCAGTACTTC; CDR3 protein: CASTDGGTVRSETQYF; clone size: many; D gene: -; V gene: TRBV25-1; J gene: TRBJ2-5
CDR3 DNA: TGTGCCAGCAGCTACAATCGGGACCAGTACGAGCAGTACTTC; CDR3 protein: CASSYNRDQYEQYF; clone size: -; D gene: -; V gene: TRBV5-4; J gene: TRBJ2-7
CDR3 DNA: TGTGCCAGCAGCCAGTTCAGGGCTAGCGGGAGTCATGAGCAGTTCTTC; CDR3 protein: CASSQFRASGSHEQFF; clone size: many; D gene: TRBD2; V gene: TRBV3-1; J gene: TRBJ2-1
CDR3 DNA: TGTGCCAGCAGCTCGCCCCGAGGGGGGACCCAGTACTTC; CDR3 protein: CASSSPRGGTQYF; clone size: few; D gene: -; V gene: TRBV5-4; J gene: TRBJ2-5
CDR3 DNA: TGTGCCAGCAGTCTTAGGGGTGGCAAAAACATTCAGTACTTC; CDR3 protein: CASSLRGGKNIQYF; clone size: many; D gene: -; V gene: TRBV12-3/TRBV12-4; J gene: TRBJ2-4
CDR3 DNA: TGCGCCAGCAGCTTGGAATTGATGGCCTCCATAGGGAACACTGAAGCTTTCTTT; CDR3 protein: CASSLELMASIGNTEAFF; clone size: -; D gene: -; V gene: TRBV5-1; J gene: TRBJ1-1
CDR3 DNA: TGTGCCACCTCGGACAGGGCGGATCAGCCCCAGCATTTT; CDR3 protein: CATSDRADQPQHF; clone size: -; D gene: TRBD1; V gene: TRBV19; J gene: TRBJ1-5
CDR3 DNA: TGCAGTGCTAGTTTTAGCGGGAGGCTCCAAGAGACCCAGTACTTC; CDR3 protein: CSASFSGRLQETQYF; clone size: -; D gene: TRBD2; V gene: TRBV20-1; J gene: TRBJ2-5
CDR3 DNA: TGTGCCAGCAGCGTATCCATGGATAGCAAGTCGGCCGAGCAGTACTTC; CDR3 protein: CASSVSMDSKSAEQYF; clone size: few; D gene: -; V gene: TRBV9; J gene: TRBJ2-7
CDR3 DNA: TGTGCCAGCACCAATCCCCAGCGGAACACTGAAGCTTTCTTT; CDR3 protein: CASTNPQRNTEAFF; clone size: -; D gene: -; V gene: TRBV2; J gene: TRBJ1-1
CDR3 DNA: TGTGCCAGCAGTAGGACCGGGACTAGCGGGAGGGCCTTAAACACAGATACGCAGTATTTT; CDR3 protein: CASSRTGTSGRALNTDTQYF; clone size: -; D gene: TRBD2; V gene: TRBV6-2/TRBV6-3; J gene: TRBJ2-3
CDR3 DNA: TGTGCCAGCAACCCGGGGGGAGATACGCAGTATTTT; CDR3 protein: CASNPGGDTQYF; clone size: many; D gene: TRBD2; V gene: TRBV7-9; J gene: TRBJ2-3
CDR3 DNA: TGTGCCAGCAGTTCACTAGCGGGAGGGTTGAATGAGCAGTTCTTC; CDR3 protein: CASSSLAGGLNEQFF; clone size: few; D gene: TRBD2; V gene: TRBV28; J gene: TRBJ2-1
CDR3 DNA: TGCGCCAGCAACTGGGCGGGGTCGACAGATACGCAGTATTTT; CDR3 protein: CASNWAGSTDTQYF; clone size: few; D gene: -; V gene: TRBV5-1; J gene: TRBJ2-3
CDR3 DNA: TGCAGTGCCACCGGGACTGGGGGGAATGAGCAGTTCTTC; CDR3 protein: CSATGTGGNEQFF; clone size: many; D gene: -; V gene: TRBV20-1; J gene: TRBJ2-1
CDR3 DNA: TGTGCCATCAGACAGGGCCTGGAGCAGCCCCAGCATTTT; CDR3 protein: CAIRQGLEQPQHF; clone size: few; D gene: -; V gene: TRBV10-3; J gene: TRBJ1-5
CDR3 DNA: TGCAGTGCTGGGGACAGGGGGAGAACTGAAGCTTTCTTT; CDR3 protein: CSAGDRGRTEAFF; clone size: few; D gene: TRBD1; V gene: TRBV20-1; J gene: TRBJ1-1
CDR3 DNA: TGCAGCGTTGAAAGCGTCCGGGGCTACACCTTC; CDR3 protein: CSVESVRGYTF; clone size: -; D gene: -; V gene: TRBV29-1; J gene: TRBJ1-2
CDR3 DNA: TGTGCCAGCAGTCCACACAGTGGCAGGGACGGCTACACCTTC; CDR3 protein: CASSPHSGRDGYTF; clone size: few; D gene: -; V gene: TRBV7-2; J gene: TRBJ1-2
CDR3 DNA: TGCGCCAGCAGCTTGAATCCTACAGCAGATACGCAGTATTTT; CDR3 protein: CASSLNPTADTQYF; clone size: -; D gene: -; V gene: TRBV5-1; J gene: TRBJ2-3
CDR3 DNA: TGTGCCAGCAGCTTAACTAGCGGGAGAAGCTCCTACGAGCAGTACTTC; CDR3 protein: CASSLTSGRSSYEQYF; clone size: many; D gene: TRBD2; V gene: TRBV7-2; J gene: TRBJ2-7
CDR3 DNA: TGTGCCAGCAGTGCGGCGGGAGGTGGGACAGATACGCAGTATTTT; CDR3 protein: CASSAAGGGTDTQYF; clone size: many; D gene: TRBD2; V gene: TRBV6-4; J gene: TRBJ2-3
CDR3 DNA: TGTGCCACCAGTGATCCTCGGGGGCCTGGTGATGAGCAGTTCTTC; CDR3 protein: CATSDPRGPGDEQFF; clone size: -; D gene: -; V gene: TRBV24-1; J gene: TRBJ2-1
CDR3 DNA: TGTGCCACCAGTGACCGGGGGGGCGCAGATACGCAGTATTTT; CDR3 protein: CATSDRGGADTQYF; clone size: few; D gene: TRBD2; V gene: TRBV24-1; J gene: TRBJ2-3
CDR3 DNA: TGTGCCAGCAGCCAAACACTAGCGACCTACGAGCAGTACTTC; CDR3 protein: CASSQTLATYEQYF; clone size: -; D gene: TRBD2; V gene: TRBV3-1; J gene: TRBJ2-7
CDR3 DNA: TGTGCCAGCAGCTCACAATCTGGAAACACCATATATTTT; CDR3 protein: CASSSQSGNTIYF; clone size: few; D gene: -; V gene: TRBV5-6; J gene: TRBJ1-3
CDR3 DNA: TGTGCCAGCAGTTTTACAGGGGGCTATGGCTACACCTTC; CDR3 protein: CASSFTGGYGYTF; clone size: few; D gene: TRBD1; V gene: TRBV27; J gene: TRBJ1-2
CDR3 DNA: TGCAGCGTGATCCCCTACATGAACACTGAAGCTTTCTTT; CDR3 protein: CSVIPYMNTEAFF; clone size: -; D gene: -; V gene: TRBV29-1; J gene: TRBJ1-1
CDR3 DNA: TGCGCCAGCAGCTTGTCCGATACGCAGTATTTT; CDR3 protein: CASSLSDTQYF; clone size: many; D gene: -; V gene: TRBV5-1; J gene: TRBJ2-3
CDR3 DNA: TGCGCCAGCAGCTTGGACCACACTGAAGCTTTCTTT; CDR3 protein: CASSLDHTEAFF; clone size: -; D gene: -; V gene: TRBV5-1; J gene: TRBJ1-1
CDR3 DNA: TGTGCCAGCAGCTCTGGACTGGCCGCTGAAGCTTTCTTT; CDR3 protein: CASSSGLAAEAFF; clone size: -; D gene: -; V gene: TRBV11-2; J gene: TRBJ1-1
CDR3 DNA: TGTGCCAGCAGGACAGGGAACACTGAAGCTTTCTTT; CDR3 protein: CASRTGNTEAFF; clone size: many; D gene: -; V gene: TRBV27; J gene: TRBJ1-1
CDR3 DNA: TGCAGTGCTAGTGACCCAGGGGGCCTCAACTTC; CDR3 protein: CSASDPGGLNF; clone size: many; D gene: TRBD1; V gene: TRBV20-1; J gene: TRBJ2-7
CDR3 DNA: TGTGCCAGCAGGGGATCCGGCAATGAGCAGTTCTTC; CDR3 protein: CASRGSGNEQFF; clone size: few; D gene: -; V gene: TRBV6-5; J gene: TRBJ2-1
CDR3 DNA: TGTGCCAGCAGGAACGACAGGGGCGTCGAAAAACTGTTTTTT; CDR3 protein: CASRNDRGVEKLFF; clone size: many; D gene: TRBD1; V gene: TRBV12-3/TRBV12-4; J gene: TRBJ1-4